What follows are 26 T cell receptor beta chains derived from one specimen sequenced in a study of CD8+ T cells in alopecia areata. Documented treatment: oral pan-JAK inhibitor, 5-10 mg twice daily. In each case, RNA was isolated and then reverse transcribed into cDNA as the sequencing template. TCRdb's copy holds only in-frame clones and misses some; the assay was immunoSEQ multiplex PCR. This sample has a few hundred thousand clones, with over 60% found just once. The sample here was CD4+ T cells sorted from blood, taken between weeks 44 and 45, from a patient treated with tofacitinib. These receptors all stem from a human donor with alopecia areata.

This clone was seen a few times. The chain recombines TRBV7-2 with TRBJ2-7; tentative D call: TRBD2 (5 bases). V lost 5 bases and J lost 3, with 14 bases in between. Germline V gene data show CDR1 as SGHTA and CDR2 as FQGNSA. The CDR3 length is 14 residues. In nucleotides, the CDR3 is TGTGCCAGCAGCCCCCGTCGGGGAGACTACGAGCAGTACTTC. This translates into CASSPRRGDYEQYF.

The DNA for the CDR3 is TGCAGCGTTGAGACGTGGACTAGGAAACAGGGGAGCGGGGAGCTGTTTTTT. Encoded protein: CSVETWTRKQGSGELFF. The chain joins TRBV29-1 to TRBJ2-2; the D gene could be TRBD1 or TRBD2 (7 bases each). V was trimmed by 3 bases and J by 7 bases, leaving 24 bases between them. The CDR3 contains 17 residues. Germline CDR1 SQVTM, CDR2 ANQGSEA.

The genes are TRBV30 and TRBJ1-4; D may be TRBD1 (5 bases). Germline CDR1 GTSNPN, CDR2 SVGIG (reference sequence). Trimming left V 0 bases short and J 11 bases short, with 13 bases between. The CDR3 sequence is 13 residues long. Here the CDR3 DNA reads TGTGCCTGGAGTGTATTCGCGGGGCGGAAACTGTTTTTT. It encodes CAWSVFAGRKLFF.

The chain links TRBV29-1 to TRBJ2-1, with D unresolved. V lost 4 bases and J 0 bases, leaving 10 bases between the germline ends. The CDR3 runs 14 residues. CDR1 SQVTM and CDR2 ANQGSEA come from the germline V gene. The CDR3 loop is CSVVTSSSYNEQFF. Here the CDR3 DNA reads TGCAGCGTTGTCACGTCGAGCTCCTACAATGAGCAGTTCTTC.

The chain has TRBV6-4 and TRBJ1-2; TRBD1 might be the D (6 bases). With 4 bases removed from V and 8 bases from J, the gap between germline ends came to 11 bases. This CDR3 spans 12 amino acids. Germline CDR1 is MRHNA and CDR2 is SNTAGT. The CDR3 DNA reads as TGTGCCAGCAGTGGAACCGGGGGCGGCTACACCTTC. Amino acid sequence: CASSGTGGGYTF.

The chain carries TRBV30 and TRBJ2-7, with 8 bases fitting TRBD1. Germline V CDR1 and CDR2: GTSNPN, SVGIG (reference sequence). This CDR3 comprises 16 residues. V was pared by 2 bases and J by 5 bases, with 14 bases of the junction left unmatched. The CDR3 region has the DNA TGTGCCTGGAGTAAATATTACAGGGGGGAAGGCGACGAGCAGTACTTC. This sequence encodes CAWSKYYRGEGDEQYF.

The V call is TRBV15, the J call TRBJ1-2; D may be TRBD1 (6 bases). The ends were cut back, 6 bases at V and 0 bases at J, with 11 bases in the middle. Germline V lookup: CDR1 LNHNV, CDR2 YYDKDF (reference sequence). The CDR3 spans 14 residues. DNA of the CDR3: TGTGCCACCAGTACAGGGATGGCTAACTATGGCTACACCTTC. It yields the protein CATSTGMANYGYTF.

The chain has TRBV6-5 and TRBJ2-3, with 9 nucleotides matching TRBD1. There are 14 residues in the CDR3. The V and J ends lost 6 bases and 5 bases, in that order; junction bases with no gene match: 6. Germline CDR1 is MNHEY and CDR2 is SVGAGI. For the CDR3, the DNA is TGTGCCAGCAGCGGGAGGACAGGGGTAGATACGCAGTATTTT. This encodes CASSGRTGVDTQYF.

The chain couples TRBV11-2 to TRBJ1-5, with D maybe TRBD1 (5 bases). V was cut by 4 bases and J by 4 bases, with 20 bases left in between. Germline CDR1 reads SGHAT; CDR2 reads FQNNGV. CDR3 length equals 17 residues. Written as DNA, the CDR3 is TGTGCCAGCAGCTCGTGGGAGGGGCAGGTCTTAAATCAGCCCCAGCATTTT. This codes for CASSSWEGQVLNQPQHF.

There are a few counts of this clone. The chain employs TRBV2 and TRBJ2-1, with 9 bases identical to TRBD2. Germline lookup yields CDR1 SNHLY and CDR2 FYNNEI. The ends lost 6 bases at V and 3 bases at J; junction bases unmatched: 3. The CDR3 covers 14 residues. The chain's CDR3 is CASRTSGVYNEQFF. Written as DNA, the CDR3 is TGTGCCAGCAGGACTAGCGGCGTCTACAATGAGCAGTTCTTC.

This clone was picked up a small number of times. The chain combines TRBV6-1 with TRBJ1-2; 7 nucleotides align to TRBD1. J was trimmed by 8 bases and V by 10 bases; bases with no gene match: 13. CDR1 MNHNS and CDR2 SASEGT come from the germline V gene. The CDR3 totals 13 residues. The CDR3 protein is CAITLQGREGYTF. Written as DNA, the CDR3 is TGTGCCATCACCCTACAGGGGCGGGAGGGCTACACCTTC.

CDR3 in DNA: TGTGCCAGCAGTGAAAGCATGTACGAGCAGTACTTC. Translated, it gives CASSESMYEQYF. The V gene is TRBV6-1, the J gene TRBJ2-7; D unclear. Germline assignment: CDR1 MNHNS and CDR2 SASEGT. The germline V and J ends were trimmed by 2 bases and 4 bases, with 6 bases remaining between them. This CDR3 is 12 amino acids long.

The chain recombines TRBV7-2 with TRBJ1-1; no definite D call. Germline V gene sequence: CDR1 SGHTA, CDR2 FQGNSA. V was shortened by 7 bases and J by 3 bases, with 12 bases between the two germline ends. This CDR3 contains 13 residues. The CDR3 loop is CASNRMRDTEAFF. The CDR3 DNA follows: TGTGCCAGCAACCGCATGAGGGACACTGAAGCTTTCTTT.

This clone turned up a few times. DNA of the CDR3: TGTGCCAGCAGCTTGGGACTAGCGGACTCAGATACGCAGTATTTT. Residues: CASSLGLADSDTQYF. The chain is built from TRBV7-9 and TRBJ2-3, with 11 bases lining up with TRBD2. In germline, CDR1 is SEHNR, CDR2 FQNEAQ (reference sequence). J was trimmed by 4 bases and V by 3 bases; bases with no gene match: 3. The length of the CDR3 is 15 residues. Full variable domain (missing parts from reference TRBV7-9 and TRBJ2-3): DTGVSQNPRHKITKRGQNVTFRCDPISEHNRLYWYRQTLGQGPEFLTYFQNEAQLEKSRLLSDRFSAERPKGSFSTLEIQRTEQGDSAMYLCASSLGLADSDTQYFGPGTRLTVL.

The V and J genes are TRBV27 and TRBJ1-2; a weak D match, TRBD1 (6 bases). CDR3 length: 15 residues. Trimming pared 8 bases from V and 5 bases from J, leaving 21 bases between. Germline CDR1 is MNHEY and CDR2 is SMNVEV (reference sequence). The CDR3 here is CASGGRRGADYGYTF. The CDR3 DNA reads TGTGCCAGCGGGGGACGACGGGGGGCGGATTATGGCTACACCTTC.

This chain uses TRBV5-1 with TRBJ2-7; a weak D match, TRBD1 (5 bases). This CDR3 is 12 amino acids long. Germline CDR1 SGHRS, CDR2 YFSETQ. V lost 0 bases and J 7 bases, leaving 8 bases between the germline ends. In DNA, the CDR3 is TGCGCCAGCAGCTTGGAGGGGCCGGAGCAGTACTTC. This encodes CASSLEGPEQYF.

In regard to this clone: The identical CDR3 is also encoded by other nucleotide sequences in the sample. The chain carries TRBV29-1 and TRBJ1-1; D is possibly TRBD1 (5 bases). The CDR3 sequence is 13 residues long. Germline values: CDR1 SQVTM, CDR2 ANQGSEA. The germline V and J ends were trimmed by 1 base and 5 bases, with 11 bases remaining between them. The CDR3 protein is CSVEGRGGTEAFF. The CDR3 region has the DNA TGCAGCGTTGAAGGGCGGGGGGGAACTGAAGCTTTCTTT. Full variable domain (rest looked up from reference TRBV29-1 and TRBJ1-1): SAVISQKPSRDICQRGTSLTIQCQVDSQVTMMFWYRQQPGQSLTLIATANQGSEATYESGFVIDKFPISRPNLTFSTLTVSNMSPEDSSIYLCSVEGRGGTEAFFGQGTRLTVV.

V gene TRBV9 combines with J gene TRBJ2-2, with TRBD2 matching 12 bases. The V segment lost 0 bases and the J segment 5 bases; nucleotides outside the gene matches: 2. This CDR3 has 16 residues. Germline-derived CDR1 and CDR2 are SGDLS and YYNGEE. CDR3 sequence (DNA): TGTGCCAGCAGCGTAGCCGGGACTAGCGGGACCGGGGAGCTGTTTTTT. Residues: CASSVAGTSGTGELFF.

The chain links TRBV7-8 to TRBJ2-7; maybe TRBD1 (5 bases). This CDR3 contains 15 residues. The germline gives CDR1 SGHVS, CDR2 FQNEAQ. Trimming took off 2 bases at V and 2 bases at J, with 13 bases between the two ends. CDR3 residues: CASSLLAGNPYEQYF. The CDR3 nucleotides are TGTGCCAGCAGCTTATTGGCAGGGAATCCCTACGAGCAGTACTTC.

The V call is TRBV5-6, the J call TRBJ2-2; the D gene could be TRBD1 or TRBD2 (5 bases each). CDR3 size: 16 residues. The V gene lost 1 base and the J gene lost 0 bases, with 10 bases spanning the gap. Germline V lookup: CDR1 SGHDT, CDR2 YYEEEE. The CDR3 region has the DNA TGTGCCAGCAGCTTGTTGGGGACCACGAACACCGGGGAGCTGTTTTTT. Translation gives CASSLLGTTNTGELFF.

CDR3 in DNA: TGTGCCAGCAGGAGGACAGGGACTAACTATGGCTACACCTTC. As protein: CASRRTGTNYGYTF. The chain combines TRBV27 with TRBJ1-2; 8 nucleotides agree with TRBD1. V trimming: 6 bases; J trimming: 0 bases; junction bases outside the gene matches: 3. Germline V gene sequence: CDR1 MNHEY, CDR2 SMNVEV (reference sequence). This CDR3 contains 14 residues.

This rearrangement joins TRBV5-6 to TRBJ2-5; no definite D call. From germline, CDR1 is SGHDT and CDR2 YYEEEE. The CDR3 length is 15 residues. The V gene lost 1 base and the J gene lost 2 bases, with 12 bases spanning the gap. In nucleotides, the CDR3 is TGTGCCAGCAGCTTGAGGGCTCCTCTACAAGAGACCCAGTACTTC. Translation: CASSLRAPLQETQYF.

This clone has a handful of counts. The chain is built from TRBV4-3 and TRBJ2-1, with D unresolved. The CDR3 length is 15 residues. Trimming stripped 4 bases from V and 0 bases from J, with 10 bases between. Per germline, CDR1 LGHNA and CDR2 YSLEER. The DNA of the CDR3 is TGCGCCAGCAGCCCGGAGCACAGCTCCTACAATGAGCAGTTCTTC. Protein product: CASSPEHSSYNEQFF.

For the CDR3, the DNA is TGCAGCGTTCCGAAGGGGGGGAGGAGCTCCTACGAGCAGTACTTC. This gives the protein CSVPKGGRSSYEQYF. The V call is TRBV29-1, the J call TRBJ2-7; a possible D gene is TRBD2 (7 bases). Trimming took off 5 bases at V and 0 bases at J, with 17 bases between the two ends. Germline lookup yields CDR1 SQVTM and CDR2 ANQGSEA. The CDR3 length is 15 residues.

V usage is TRBV7-8 and J usage is TRBJ1-1, with 9 bases aligning to TRBD1. Germline loops: CDR1 SGHVS, CDR2 FQNEAQ. After removal of 4 bases from V and 2 bases from J, the junction contained 8 bases not matched to a gene. The CDR3 covers 16 residues. CDR3 region: CASSWGQGLGNTEAFF. The CDR3 nucleotides read TGTGCCAGCAGCTGGGGACAGGGACTGGGAAACACTGAAGCTTTCTTT.

V and J are TRBV7-6 and TRBJ2-2; either TRBD1 or TRBD2 may fit D (5 bases each). Trimming pared 5 bases from V and 7 bases from J, leaving 14 bases between. The germline V gene has CDR1 SGHVS and CDR2 FNYEAQ. The CDR3 contains 14 residues. CDR3 nucleotides: TGTGCCAGCAGCCCCATGAGGGGTGGCGGGGAGCTGTTTTTT. This encodes CASSPMRGGGELFF.